One sample yielded the 9 T cell receptor beta chains listed below, sequenced in a study of blood T cell dynamics during melanoma immunotherapy. TCRdb keeps only in-frame clones here, not all; method: immunoSEQ multiplex PCR. This table has more than 4,500 clones, just under 80% appearing once. Stated time point: week 3, after first cycle of checkpoint inhibitor. This sample comprised blood, obtained from a patient treated with checkpoint blockade. Receptor source: a human donor with melanoma.

The table lists this clone with a few counts. The V gene is TRBV7-9, the J gene TRBJ2-7; D gene uncertain. Germline CDR1 is SEHNR and CDR2 is FQNEAQ (reference sequence). The CDR3 sequence is 11 residues long. V dropped 5 bases and J dropped 0 bases, with 2 bases sitting between them. CDR3 nucleotide sequence: TGTGCCAGCAGCATCTCCTACGAGCAGTACTTC. Protein: CASSISYEQYF.

The V gene is TRBV10-1, the J gene TRBJ1-1, with 10 bases identical to TRBD1. The CDR3 has 15 residues. The germline CDR1 and CDR2 sequences are WNHNN and SYGVQD (reference sequence). The junction had 9 bases not matched to a gene; V was cut back by 5 bases and J by 6 bases. The CDR3 DNA reads TGCGCCAGCAGTAATCCGGGACAGGGGATCGCTGAAGCTTTCTTT. Its translation: CASSNPGQGIAEAFF.

J is TRBJ2-1 and V is TRBV5-1; TRBD2 matches 11 bases. Trimming took 2 bases from V and 3 from J; bases not matched to a gene: 4. This CDR3 is built from 16 residues. CDR1 and CDR2 from the germline V gene are SGHRS and YFSETQ. CDR3 loop: CASSFIAGGVYNEQFF. The DNA of the CDR3 is TGCGCCAGCAGCTTCATAGCGGGAGGGGTCTACAATGAGCAGTTCTTC.

This clone was counted a single time. The CDR3 bases are TGTGCCAGCCAACCGGAGTCCGGGACAGGGGACTACAATGAGCAGTTCTTC. Translation: CASQPESGTGDYNEQFF. This sequence joins TRBV18 and TRBJ2-1, with 10 bases fitting TRBD1. The germline gives CDR1 KGHSH, CDR2 LQKENI. V lost 8 bases, J lost 3 bases, and 13 bases stayed unmatched. This CDR3 is built from 17 residues.

V is TRBV13 and J is TRBJ1-1, with 7 nucleotides matching TRBD1. The junction had 7 bases not matched to a gene; V was cut back by 8 bases and J by 1 base. CDR3 length: 14 amino acids. CDR1 and CDR2 from the germline V gene are PRHDT and FYEKMQ (reference sequence). The CDR3 region has the DNA TGTGCCAGCGTTTTCCGGGACAGGAACACTGAAGCTTTCTTT. It translates to CASVFRDRNTEAFF.

The V gene is TRBV9, the J gene TRBJ2-5; TRBD1 matches 8 bases. The length of the CDR3 is 15 residues. Germline CDR1 and CDR2: SGDLS and YYNGEE. Trimming took 3 bases from V and 5 from J; bases not matched to a gene: 9. The CDR3: CASSGLGQAGETQYF. The CDR3 DNA follows: TGTGCCAGCAGCGGGCTGGGACAGGCGGGGGAGACCCAGTACTTC.

The V gene is TRBV7-9, the J gene TRBJ2-2, with D possibly matching TRBD1 (6 bases). This CDR3 is built from 16 residues. The germline V and J ends were trimmed by 4 bases and 0 bases, with 12 bases remaining between them. Germline V lookup: CDR1 SEHNR, CDR2 FQNEAQ (reference sequence). CDR3 protein: CASSSWDIANTGELFF. CDR3 in DNA: TGTGCCAGCAGCTCCTGGGACATCGCGAACACCGGGGAGCTGTTTTTT.

In this sample, this clone turned up once. The chain links TRBV19 to TRBJ2-1; TRBD2 is a possible D gene (5 bases). CDR3 length: 13 amino acids. Between the trimmed V and J ends, which lost 9 bases and 5 bases, there was a span of 14 bases. Germline CDR1 reads LNHDA; CDR2 reads SQIVND (reference sequence). The CDR3 region has the DNA TGTGCCAGCCCGGACTCTGGGAACAATGAGCAGTTCTTC. Its translation: CASPDSGNNEQFF.

The chain's CDR3 is CASSLTGQLRETQYF. As DNA, the CDR3 is TGTGCCAGCAGCTTAACGGGACAGTTAAGAGAGACCCAGTACTTC. The chain recombines TRBV11-1 with TRBJ2-5; 7 bases match TRBD1. Germline V gene sequence: CDR1 SGHAT, CDR2 FQDESV (reference sequence). V dropped 2 bases and J dropped 4; count of bases not matched to a gene: 7. CDR3 size: 15 residues.